This passage covers 27 T cell receptor beta chains from one sample sequenced in a study of Graves' ophthalmopathy and Graves' hyperthyroidism (dated by TCRdb to the late 2010s). The run used an Illumina HiSeq 2000. For repertoire sequencing, TCR beta CDR3 regions were amplified from RNA transcripts. The first round of RT-PCR was done with HTBI primers and the Qiagen OneStep RT-PCR kit, and was followed by a second round of multiplex PCR, then size selection and purification. TCRdb ran its own pipeline on the public reads, namely fastp trimming at Q25 and MiXCR clone calling, and kept in-frame beta chains. Entries that share a CDR3 protein sequence are merged under the most common genes and DNA. The sample table contains about 550,000 distinct CDR3 sequences; only one count was recorded for about 40% of them. The ten most abundant clones make up about 4.1% of the sample. What was sequenced was peripheral blood or thyroid tissue (not recorded which). Every receptor here comes from an adult man with Graves' hyperthyroidism.

This clonotype turned up a few times. With a much larger clone just one base away, this may be a read error. The J gene is TRBJ2-5, the V gene TRBV7-8; the D is unclear. Trimming stripped 1 base from V and 1 base from J, with 10 bases between. The CDR3 is made up of 15 amino acids. CDR1 is SGHVS, CDR2 FQNEAQ, per germline. The CDR3 DNA reads TGTGCCAGCAGCTTAGAGAGGCAGACCCAAGAGACCCAGTACTTC. This translates into CASSLERQTQETQYF. Complete variable domain (other parts from reference TRBV7-8 and TRBJ2-5): GAGVSQSPRYKVAKRGQDVALRCDPISGHVSLFWYQQALGQGPEFLTYFQNEAQLDKSGLPSDRFFAERPEGSVSTLKIQRTQQEDSAVYLCASSLERQTQETQYFGPGTRLLVL.

With respect to this clonotype: This clone may be a read error of a much larger clone one base away. The CDR3 DNA reads as TGTGCCAGTAGGGGGAGGGGGGGAGAAACTGAAGCTTTCTTT. Amino acid sequence: CASRGRGGETEAFF. The rearrangement links TRBV19 to TRBJ1-1, with D perhaps matching TRBD1 (6 bases). Trimming cost V 6 bases and J 5 bases, with 16 bases left between them. CDR1 and CDR2 from the germline V gene are LNHDA and SQIVND (reference sequence). This CDR3 is 14 amino acids long.

This clonotype was detected a few times. This chain joins TRBV5-1 and TRBJ2-2; D is tentatively TRBD1 or TRBD2 (5 bases each). Germline CDR1 SGHRS, CDR2 YFSETQ. V was shortened by 4 bases and J by 7 bases, with 20 bases between the two germline ends. This CDR3 is built from 16 residues. The CDR3 sequence is CASSPERVQRGGELFF. CDR3 bases: TGCGCCAGCAGCCCGGAGAGGGTACAAAGGGGCGGGGAGCTGTTTTTT. The complete variable domain, with remaining parts taken from reference TRBV5-1 and TRBJ2-2, reads KAGVTQTPRYLIKTRGQQVTLSCSPISGHRSVSWYQQTPGQGLQFLFEYFSETQRNKGNFPGRFSGRQFSNSRSEMNVSTLELGDSALYLCASSPERVQRGGELFFGEGSRLTVL.

V is TRBV5-1 and J is TRBJ1-4; TRBD1 is a possible D gene (6 bases). Deletions cut 4 bases from V and 4 bases from J, with 8 bases between. Germline V gives CDR1 SGHRS, CDR2 YFSETQ. This CDR3 is built from 13 residues. DNA of the CDR3: TGCGCCAGCAGCGAAGGGGGTAATGAAAAACTGTTTTTT. It codes for CASSEGGNEKLFF. Full variable domain (rest looked up from reference TRBV5-1 and TRBJ1-4): KAGVTQTPRYLIKTRGQQVTLSCSPISGHRSVSWYQQTPGQGLQFLFEYFSETQRNKGNFPGRFSGRQFSNSRSEMNVSTLELGDSALYLCASSEGGNEKLFFGSGTQLSVL.

The genes are TRBV12-3 or TRBV12-4 and TRBJ2-7; maybe TRBD1 (6 bases). Trimming removed 8 bases at V and 3 bases at J, with 11 bases between. This CDR3 spans 12 amino acids. Here the CDR3 DNA reads TGTGCCAGCGCCACAGGGAACTACGAGCAGTACTTC. It is translated as CASATGNYEQYF.

This clonotype was seen only a few times. The chain has TRBV29-1 and TRBJ2-3, with D uncertain. CDR1 and CDR2 (germline): SQVTM, ANQGSEA. The CDR3 contains 11 residues. V lost 7 bases and J lost 1, with 6 bases in between. The CDR3 is CSGQRTDTQYF. The CDR3 nucleotides are TGCAGCGGACAACGCACAGATACGCAGTATTTT.

This clonotype was counted a few times. One junction end disagrees with the germline gene, perhaps due to a read error. The V call is TRBV24-1, the J call TRBJ2-3; TRBD1 matches at 8 bases. The CDR3 consists of 15 residues. From germline, CDR1 is KGHDR and CDR2 SFDVKD. CDR3 DNA sequence: TGTGCCACCAGTGATATAGGACAGGGAGAAGATACGCAGTATTTC. Amino acids: CATSDIGQGEDTQYF.

Of note for this clonotype: An end of the junction differs from the germline gene, which may be a read error. V gene TRBV6-1 combines with J gene TRBJ1-6, with TRBD1 identical over 8 bases. This CDR3 is built from 15 residues. In germline, CDR1 is MNHNS, CDR2 SASEGT. CDR3 residues: CVSSEATGDNSPLHF. The DNA for the CDR3 is TGTGTCAGCAGTGAAGCGACAGGGGATAATTCACCCCTCCACTTT.

The chain's CDR3 is CSAPTSGGARGTQHF. The CDR3 nucleotides read TGCAGTGCCCCGACTAGCGGGGGGGCAAGGGGGACCCAGCATTTT. The gene calls are TRBV29-1 and TRBJ1-5, with D perhaps TRBD1 (6 bases). Germline values: CDR1 SQVTM, CDR2 ANQGSEA. The CDR3 runs to 15 residues. Together with reference TRBV29-1 and TRBJ1-5, the CDR3 gives the full variable domain: SAVISQKPSRDICQRGTSLTIQCQVDSQVTMMFWYRQQPGQSLTLIATANQGSEATYESGFVIDKFPISRPNLTFSTLTVSNMSPEDSSIYLCSAPTSGGARGTQHFGDGTRLSIL.

The sample holds many counts of this clonotype. The rearrangement links TRBV19 to TRBJ2-7; D might be TRBD1 (6 bases). This CDR3 comprises 12 residues. The V gene's germline CDR1 is LNHDA and CDR2 SQIVND (reference sequence). The V end was cut by 7 bases, the J end by 0 bases, with 7 bases between. The CDR3 protein is CASKGGSYEQYF. Here the CDR3 DNA reads TGTGCCAGTAAAGGGGGCTCCTACGAGCAGTACTTC.

This clonotype has at least ten counts. The chain carries TRBV7-9 and TRBJ1-1; D possibly corresponds to TRBD1 (6 bases). The CDR3 loop spans 14 amino acids. Germline CDR1 and CDR2: SEHNR and FQNEAQ (reference sequence). V lost 4 bases, J lost 5 bases, and 14 bases lay in between. The CDR3 loop is CASSSQGSGTEAFF. The CDR3 DNA reads TGTGCCAGCAGCTCCCAGGGGTCGGGGACTGAAGCTTTCTTT.

The chain couples TRBV3-1 to TRBJ2-5; 13 bases line up with TRBD2. Germline CDR1 is LGHDT and CDR2 is YNNKEL (reference sequence). V gave up 4 bases and J gave up 10 bases; unmatched junction bases: 3. CDR3 length: 13 amino acids. In DNA form, the CDR3 reads TGTGCCAGCAGCCCGGGACTAGCGGGGCACCAGTACTTC. Translated, it gives CASSPGLAGHQYF.

There are many counts of this clonotype. The J gene is TRBJ1-1, the V gene TRBV19, with D unresolved. V lost 5 bases, J lost 3 bases, and 7 bases lay in between. The CDR3 is 12 residues long. Germline V gene data show CDR1 as LNHDA and CDR2 as SQIVND (reference sequence). CDR3 nucleotide sequence: TGTGCCAGTAGTCGTGTTTACACTGAAGCTTTCTTT. Protein: CASSRVYTEAFF.

This clonotype appeared a few times. The chain employs TRBV2 and TRBJ2-3; tentatively, D is TRBD1 (6 bases). This CDR3 spans 16 amino acids. V was clipped by 4 bases and J by 4 bases, with 18 bases between them. Germline V gives CDR1 SNHLY, CDR2 FYNNEI. The DNA of the CDR3 is TGTGCCAGCAGTGGGCCACAGGGTGGACGGGCAGATACGCAGTATTTT. The encoded protein is CASSGPQGGRADTQYF.

This rearrangement joins TRBV27 to TRBJ2-5; 7 bases are shared with TRBD1. The CDR3 consists of 15 residues. Trimming took 6 bases from V and 2 from J; bases not matched to a gene: 9. Germline V gene lookup returns CDR1 MNHEY and CDR2 SMNVEV (reference sequence). CDR3 in DNA: TGTGCCAGCAGAACCGGGACAGTAACGCAAGAGACCCAGTACTTC. Amino acid sequence: CASRTGTVTQETQYF.

There are many counts of this clonotype. This chain joins TRBV12-3 or TRBV12-4 and TRBJ2-7, with D possibly being TRBD1 (7 bases). CDR3 size: 12 residues. V shed 6 bases and J shed 9 bases, with 15 bases lying between them. The CDR3 nucleotides are TGTGCCAGCAGCCAGGGGGGACCCGGGCAGTACTTC. This translates into CASSQGGPGQYF.

V gene TRBV2 combines with J gene TRBJ2-5, with 14 bases matching TRBD2. The germline V gene has CDR1 SNHLY and CDR2 FYNNEI. J was trimmed by 11 bases and V by 6 bases; bases with no gene match: 11. The CDR3 totals 15 residues. The CDR3 loop reads CASSLTSGRANEQYF. The CDR3 DNA reads as TGTGCCAGCAGCTTGACTAGCGGGAGGGCCAATGAGCAGTACTTC.

This clonotype was recorded at least ten times. At one end the junction does not follow the germline gene, possibly because of a read error. This sequence joins TRBV6-5 and TRBJ2-5; TRBD1 might be the D (5 bases). The CDR3 runs 13 residues. The germline CDR1 and CDR2 sequences are MNHEY and SVGAGI. Written as DNA, the CDR3 is TGTGCCAGCCGAGTTCCAGGGCAAGAGGCCCAGTACTTC. It is translated as CASRVPGQEAQYF.

This clonotype has more than one count but fewer than ten. This chain links TRBV7-8 with TRBJ2-7; 13 nucleotides align to TRBD2. The J call may be mistaken, given a closer DNA end match to TRBJ2-1. The CDR3 runs 15 residues. From germline, CDR1 is SGHVS and CDR2 FQNEAQ. The CDR3 is CASSAGTSGNHEQFF. DNA for the CDR3: TGTGCCAGCAGCGCAGGGACTAGCGGGAACCATGAGCAGTTCTTC.

This clonotype was seen ten or more times. V is TRBV5-1 and J is TRBJ2-7; the D gene is possibly TRBD1 (6 bases). This CDR3 region has 16 residues. Germline V CDR1 and CDR2: SGHRS, YFSETQ. The V end was cut by 1 base, the J end by 0 bases, with 14 bases between. The CDR3 loop is CASSLSTGTSSYEQYF. CDR3 nucleotides: TGCGCCAGCAGCTTGTCCACAGGGACCAGCTCCTACGAGCAGTACTTC. The variable domain in full, with the rest retrieved from reference TRBV5-1 and TRBJ2-7, is KAGVTQTPRYLIKTRGQQVTLSCSPISGHRSVSWYQQTPGQGLQFLFEYFSETQRNKGNFPGRFSGRQFSNSRSEMNVSTLELGDSALYLCASSLSTGTSSYEQYFGPGTRLTVT.

This chain links TRBV7-9 with TRBJ1-1; a weak D match, TRBD1 (6 bases). The germline CDR1 and CDR2 sequences are SEHNR and FQNEAQ (reference sequence). V lost 11 bases to trimming and J lost 3 bases, with 19 bases between them. This CDR3 spans 14 amino acids. CDR3 DNA sequence: TGTGCCGGCTCACTAGACAGGATTGACACTGAAGCTTTCTTT. This encodes CAGSLDRIDTEAFF.

This clonotype was seen many times. The chain joins TRBV29-1 to TRBJ2-5; D is ambiguous. The CDR3 spans 13 residues. Germline lookup yields CDR1 SQVTM and CDR2 ANQGSEA. Between the trimmed V and J ends, which lost 6 bases and 3 bases, there was a span of 14 bases. The CDR3 loop is CSVEPYTEETQYF. The CDR3 DNA reads as TGCAGCGTCGAGCCTTATACGGAAGAGACCCAGTACTTC.

With regard to this clonotype: The junction departs from germline at one end; a sequencing error may be responsible. The genes are TRBV11-2 and TRBJ2-3; TRBD1 matches 8 bases. CDR1 and CDR2 (germline): SGHAT, FQNNGV. This CDR3 has 19 residues. The CDR3 DNA reads as TGCGCCAGCAGTCGGACAGGGCCGGATTGGGGGCTTAACACAGATACGCAGTATTTT. As protein: CASSRTGPDWGLNTDTQYF.

DNA for the CDR3: TGTGCCAGCAGCACCTCAAGGGGAGGTCAAGAGACCCAGTACTTC. This codes for CASSTSRGGQETQYF. The chain is built from TRBV7-6 and TRBJ2-5, with a possible D match to TRBD2 (6 bases). V was pared by 5 bases and J by 2 bases, with 15 bases between. CDR3 length: 15 residues. Per germline, CDR1 SGHVS and CDR2 FNYEAQ.

V is TRBV4-1 and J is TRBJ2-5; D is unclear. The CDR3 length is 13 residues. Germline V lookup: CDR1 MGHRA, CDR2 YSYEKL. V was clipped by 4 bases and J by 2 bases, with 8 bases between them. The CDR3: CASSLRYQETQYF. CDR3 sequence (DNA): TGCGCCAGCAGCCTTCGGTATCAAGAGACCCAGTACTTC.

The V and J genes are TRBV7-6 and TRBJ1-4; no clear D. Germline CDR1 is SGHVS and CDR2 is FNYEAQ. The CDR3 length is 13 residues. Trimming stripped 2 bases from V and 8 bases from J, with 9 bases between. The CDR3 DNA sequence: TGTGCCAGCAGCTTAATGGCAGGCGAAAAACTGTTTTTT. Its translation is CASSLMAGEKLFF.

This clonotype has only a few counts. V usage is TRBV19 and J usage is TRBJ1-4, with 10 bases lining up with TRBD1. Trimming removed 5 bases from V and 0 bases from J; junction bases left unmatched: 12. The CDR3 is 19 residues long. In germline, CDR1 is LNHDA, CDR2 SQIVND (reference sequence). In nucleotides, the CDR3 is TGTGCCAGTAGTGCCCGGGGGGGACAGGGGCGCCCAACTAATGAAAAACTGTTTTTT. Translating it yields CASSARGGQGRPTNEKLFF. Drawing the rest from reference TRBV19 and TRBJ1-4, the complete variable domain is DGGITQSPKYLFRKEGQNVTLSCEQNLNHDAMYWYRQDPGQGLRLIYYSQIVNDFQKGDIAEGYSVSREKKESFPLTVTSAQKNPTAFYLCASSARGGQGRPTNEKLFFGSGTQLSVL.